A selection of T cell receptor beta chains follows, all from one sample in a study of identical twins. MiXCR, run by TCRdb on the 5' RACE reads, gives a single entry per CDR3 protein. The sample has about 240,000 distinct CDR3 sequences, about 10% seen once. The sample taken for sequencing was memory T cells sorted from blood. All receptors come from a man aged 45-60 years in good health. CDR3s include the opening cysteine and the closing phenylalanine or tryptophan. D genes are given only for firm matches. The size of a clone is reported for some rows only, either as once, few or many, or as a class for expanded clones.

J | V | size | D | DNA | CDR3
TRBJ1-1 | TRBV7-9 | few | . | TGTGCCAGCAGCTTAGCGTCGGGTTGGGCTGAAGCTTTCTTT | CASSLASGWAEAFF
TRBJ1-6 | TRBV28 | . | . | TGTGCCAGCAGTTTTGGGGGGGCGCACGGTAATTCACCCCTCCACTTT | CASSFGGAHGNSPLHF
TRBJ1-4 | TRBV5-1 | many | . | TGCGCCAGCCAGCTTGTACCAGAGAGTGAAAAACTGTTTTTT | CASQLVPESEKLFF
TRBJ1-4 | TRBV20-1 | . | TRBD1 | TGCAGTGCTCGTGAGGGGGCGATGGATGAAAAACTGTTTTTT | CSAREGAMDEKLFF
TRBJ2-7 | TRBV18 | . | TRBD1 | TGTGCCAGCTCACCACCTGGACAGGGGACCTACGAGCAGTACTTC | CASSPPGQGTYEQYF
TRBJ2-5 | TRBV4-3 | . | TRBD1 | TGCGCCAGCAGCCAGACAGGGGGCGCGGAGACCCAGTACTTC | CASSQTGGAETQYF
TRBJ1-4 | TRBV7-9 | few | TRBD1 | TGTGCCAGCAGCCCACGGACAGGGACAGATGAAAAACTGTTTTTT | CASSPRTGTDEKLFF
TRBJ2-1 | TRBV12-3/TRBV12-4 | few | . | TGTGCCAGCAGCCCTACTACAGGGTACGGGGAGCAGTTCTTC | CASSPTTGYGEQFF
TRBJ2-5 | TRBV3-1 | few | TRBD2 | TGTGCCAGCAGCCTGGGGACTAGACAAGAGACCCAGTACTTC | CASSLGTRQETQYF
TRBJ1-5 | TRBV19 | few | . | TGTGCCAGTAGTATCGACCCACGGACAAGAGCTTTGGGGAATCAGCCCCAGCATTTT | CASSIDPRTRALGNQPQHF
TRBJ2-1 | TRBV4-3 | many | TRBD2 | TGCGCCAGCAGCCAAGAAGTGGTAGGGACTAGCGGGAACGGTGAGCAGTTCTTC | CASSQEVVGTSGNGEQFF
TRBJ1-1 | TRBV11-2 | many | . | TGTGCCAGCAGCTTAGATAAAGGCAGGTTGAACACTGAAGCTTTCTTT | CASSLDKGRLNTEAFF
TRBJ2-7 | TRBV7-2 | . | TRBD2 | TGTGCCAGCAGCTTAGGTCGGGCTAGCGGGGGGGCTTACGAGCAGTACTTC | CASSLGRASGGAYEQYF
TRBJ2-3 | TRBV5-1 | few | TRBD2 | TGCGCCAGCAGCCCAGGACTAGCGGGGGCCCCCGGGGGAGATACGCAGTATTTT | CASSPGLAGAPGGDTQYF
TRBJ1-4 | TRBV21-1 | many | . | TGTGCCAGCGGTGAGGGGATGCGAGAAAAACTGTTTTTT | CASGEGMREKLFF
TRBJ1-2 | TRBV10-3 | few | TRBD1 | TGTGCCATCAGTGAGTCGGGCAGGGGGCTTGGCTACACCTTC | CAISESGRGLGYTF
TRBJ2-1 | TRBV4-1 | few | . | TGCGCCAGCAGCACCCCAGCTTTCCCCTACAATGAGCAGTTCTTC | CASSTPAFPYNEQFF
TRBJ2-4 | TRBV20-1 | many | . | TGCAGTGCTAGAGATGGAACAGGGTACATTCAGTACTTC | CSARDGTGYIQYF
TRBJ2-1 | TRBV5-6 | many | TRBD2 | TGTGCCAGCAGCCCGAGTTGGAAAAGCGGGGGGGCCGTGGATGAGCAGTTCTTC | CASSPSWKSGGAVDEQFF
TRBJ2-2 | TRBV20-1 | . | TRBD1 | TGCAGTGCTAGAGGACAGGGCAAAGGGGCCGGGGAGCTGTTTTTT | CSARGQGKGAGELFF
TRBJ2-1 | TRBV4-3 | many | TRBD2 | TGCGCCAGCAGCCAACGGACTAGCGGCTACAATGAGCAGTTCTTC | CASSQRTSGYNEQFF
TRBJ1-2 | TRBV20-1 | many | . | TGCAGTGCCGCCCCGGGAGGAAGATATGGCTACACCTTC | CSAAPGGRYGYTF
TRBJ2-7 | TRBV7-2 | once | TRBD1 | TGTGCCAGCAGCGCCTTACAGGGGTACGAGCAGTACTTC | CASSALQGYEQYF
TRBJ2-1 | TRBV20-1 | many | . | TGCAGTGCTAGAGGGCTAGCCAACTCCTACAATGAGCAGTTCTTC | CSARGLANSYNEQFF
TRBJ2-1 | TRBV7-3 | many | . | TGTGCCAGCAGCTTATCCGAGGGTGAGCAGTTCTTC | CASSLSEGEQFF
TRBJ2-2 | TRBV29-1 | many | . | TGCAGCGTTCGTGGAAACACCGGGGAGCTGTTTTTT | CSVRGNTGELFF
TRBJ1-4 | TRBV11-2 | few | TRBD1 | TGTGCCAGCAGCCCGCTTGGGGACAGGGTTTATGAAAAACTGTTTTTT | CASSPLGDRVYEKLFF
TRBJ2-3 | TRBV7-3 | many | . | TGTGCCAGCAGCTTAAGGGGAAGGGACTTACGACTTGGCGCGCGCCTCAGCACAGATACGCAGTATTTT | CASSLRGRDLRLGARLSTDTQYF
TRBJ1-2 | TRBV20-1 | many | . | TGCAGTGCTAGTCACCACCCAGATGGCTACACCTTC | CSASHHPDGYTF
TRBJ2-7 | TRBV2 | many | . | TGTGCCAGCAACCCTGGGGGCGGTTCCTACGAGCAGTACTTC | CASNPGGGSYEQYF
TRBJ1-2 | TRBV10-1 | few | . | TGCGCCAGCAGGGGCATTGCCTGGGCGCCCGCCAGATTTTATGGCTACACCTTC | CASRGIAWAPARFYGYTF
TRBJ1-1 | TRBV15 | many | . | TGTGCCACCGGGGGAGACACTCTCACTGAAGCTTTCTTT | CATGGDTLTEAFF